The 18 T cell receptor beta chains in this list originate from one sample, sequenced in a study of T-cell memory formation after mild COVID-19. TCRdb fed the 5' RACE reads into MiXCR, producing one record per CDR3 protein. The sample carries fewer than 650,000 distinct CDR3 sequences, 20% to 25% recorded once. The specimen was PBMCs or a T cell subset sorted from them (not recorded which). These receptors were obtained from an adult woman who had mild COVID-19 (a few samples of this study predate the infection). Cell type and time point are not known.

This clonotype was counted only a few times. The V gene is TRBV11-2, the J gene TRBJ1-4, with a possible D match to TRBD1 (5 bases). Germline V gene data show CDR1 as SGHAT and CDR2 as FQNNGV. V shed 0 bases and J shed 14 bases, with 10 bases lying between them. This CDR3 is built from 12 residues. The CDR3 DNA reads TGTGCCAGCAGCTTAGATCTCGGGACGCTGTTTTTT. Translating it yields CASSLDLGTLFF.

The chain employs TRBV12-3 or TRBV12-4 and TRBJ2-1; 11 bases map to TRBD2. V dropped 4 bases and J dropped 4; count of bases not matched to a gene: 6. The CDR3 has 16 amino acids. The CDR3 sequence is CASSWVGTSGYNEQFF. The CDR3 DNA reads as TGTGCCAGCAGTTGGGTTGGGACTAGCGGATACAATGAGCAGTTCTTC.

V and J are TRBV7-9 and TRBJ2-7, with D tentatively TRBD1 (6 bases). Trimming stripped 5 bases from V and 7 bases from J, with 12 bases between. The CDR3 consists of 12 residues. Germline V gives CDR1 SEHNR, CDR2 FQNEAQ (reference sequence). CDR3 nucleotide sequence: TGTGCCAGCAGCCGTGATACAGGGGAGCAGTACTTC. It codes for CASSRDTGEQYF.

This clonotype came up a few times. The chain carries TRBV5-1 and TRBJ1-1, with unresolved D. V was shortened by 1 base and J by 4 bases, with 17 bases between the two germline ends. CDR3 size: 16 residues. The germline V gene encodes CDR1 SGHRS and CDR2 YFSETQ. The CDR3 DNA follows: TGCGCCAGCAGCTTGATACCCGGACCCAGACCCACTGAAGCTTTCTTT. Protein product: CASSLIPGPRPTEAFF.

The chain carries TRBV3-1 and TRBJ2-2; D ambiguous. The CDR3 consists of 11 residues. The ends were cut back, 1 base at V and 9 bases at J, with 3 bases in the middle. Germline CDR1 is LGHDT and CDR2 is YNNKEL (reference sequence). CDR3 amino acids: CASSQARELFF. Written as DNA, the CDR3 is TGTGCCAGCAGCCAAGCTAGGGAGCTGTTTTTT.

There are a few counts of this clonotype. V usage is TRBV20-1 and J usage is TRBJ2-5; the D is unclear. V dropped 2 bases and J dropped 0 bases, with 22 bases sitting between them. CDR1 DFQATT and CDR2 SNEGSKA come from the germline V gene (reference sequence). CDR3 size: 18 residues. CDR3 in DNA: TGCAGTGCTAGAAGGTATCTGGCGGAAAGAAGGAACCAAGAGACCCAGTACTTC. Protein: CSARRYLAERRNQETQYF.

This clonotype was counted between two and nine times. This rearrangement joins TRBV12-3 or TRBV12-4 to TRBJ2-1, with a possible D match to TRBD1 (5 bases). Between the trimmed V and J ends, which lost 5 bases and 10 bases, there was a span of 15 bases. This CDR3 has 13 residues. The CDR3 here is CASSPGPVREQFF. The CDR3 nucleotides read TGTGCCAGCAGTCCAGGGCCTGTCCGGGAGCAGTTCTTC.

The chain carries TRBV10-3 and TRBJ2-5; 9 positions match TRBD2. After removal of 4 bases from V and 4 bases from J, the junction contained 7 bases not matched to a gene. This CDR3 spans 15 amino acids. CDR1 and CDR2 from the germline V gene are ENHRY and SYGVKD. CDR3 sequence reads: CAISGLAEAVETQYF. CDR3 sequence (DNA): TGTGCCATCAGTGGACTAGCGGAAGCGGTAGAGACCCAGTACTTC.

The V and J genes are TRBV5-1 and TRBJ1-2; 10 positions agree with TRBD1. The CDR3 runs 17 residues. CDR1 and CDR2 from the germline V gene are SGHRS and YFSETQ. V shed 4 bases, J shed 6 bases, and the junction held 15 bases outside the gene matches. The CDR3 DNA follows: TGCGCCAGCAGCCCACTCCGGGACAGGGGCGCCCCAGATGGCTACACCTTC. It encodes CASSPLRDRGAPDGYTF.

The V and J genes are TRBV11-2 and TRBJ1-2, with 9 bases aligning to TRBD1. The length of the CDR3 is 14 residues. With 4 bases clipped from V and 4 bases from J, the junction kept 4 bases outside the gene matches. Looked up from germline, CDR1 is SGHAT and CDR2 is FQNNGV. The CDR3 loop reads CASSWGQGGYGYTF. CDR3 sequence (DNA): TGTGCCAGCAGCTGGGGACAGGGCGGCTATGGCTACACCTTC.

The chain joins TRBV5-1 to TRBJ1-1; 7 nucleotides match TRBD1. V was pared by 2 bases and J by 5 bases, with 9 bases of the junction left unmatched. There are 15 residues in the CDR3. Germline-derived CDR1 and CDR2 are SGHRS and YFSETQ. CDR3 nucleotides: TGCGCCAGCAGCTTTACTACAGGGGCGGGGACTGAAGCTTTCTTT. Protein: CASSFTTGAGTEAFF.

This clonotype was seen a few times. V is TRBV6-1 and J is TRBJ2-1; 9 positions agree with TRBD2. Germline trimming cut 2 bases from V and 9 bases from J; bases unmatched to any gene: 11. Germline CDR1 reads MNHNS; CDR2 reads SASEGT. The CDR3 is 16 amino acids. The CDR3 loop is CASSELPAGGPIEQFF. The CDR3 nucleotides read TGTGCCAGCAGTGAACTCCCCGCGGGAGGGCCTATTGAGCAGTTCTTC.

This chain joins TRBV4-2 and TRBJ1-1; D unresolved. CDR1 and CDR2 (germline): LGHNA, YNFKEQ. Trimming cost V 0 bases and J 5 bases, with 13 bases left between them. The CDR3 has 15 amino acids. In DNA form, the CDR3 reads TGTGCCAGCAGCCAAGAGTGGACCTCCGGGACTGAAGCTTTCTTT. Its translation is CASSQEWTSGTEAFF.

The chain links TRBV18 to TRBJ1-1, with a weak D call TRBD1 (6 bases). Germline-derived CDR1 and CDR2 are KGHSH and LQKENI. The CDR3 is 13 amino acids. Trimming pared 4 bases from V and 8 bases from J, leaving 14 bases between. The DNA of the CDR3 is TGTGCCAGCTCACTCCAGCAGGGGATAGAAGCTTTCTTT. Encoded protein: CASSLQQGIEAFF.

There are a few counts of this clonotype. The chain couples TRBV12-3 or TRBV12-4 to TRBJ2-4; maybe TRBD2 (5 bases). This CDR3 contains 15 residues. Between the trimmed V and J ends, which lost 3 bases and 2 bases, there was a span of 11 bases. The CDR3 DNA follows: TGTGCCAGCAGTTTGGTAGCGACGACCAAAAACATTCAGTACTTC. This encodes CASSLVATTKNIQYF.

This chain links TRBV6-5 with TRBJ2-1; 7 bases are a match to TRBD2. Germline V lookup: CDR1 MNHEY, CDR2 SVGAGI. J was trimmed by 3 bases and V by 7 bases; bases with no gene match: 12. The CDR3 contains 16 residues. The CDR3 DNA follows: TGTGCCAGCATCTCCATTGGGGCGGGAGACTACAATGAGCAGTTCTTC. Translation gives CASISIGAGDYNEQFF.

The rearrangement joins TRBV27 to TRBJ1-5; 10 positions agree with TRBD1. This CDR3 comprises 14 residues. Germline V gene sequence: CDR1 MNHEY, CDR2 SMNVEV (reference sequence). J gave up 9 bases and V 4 bases, and 6 bases lay outside the gene matches. For the CDR3, the DNA is TGTGCCAGCAGTTGGACAGGGGGGGGGTTGCCCCAGCATTTT. Its protein product is CASSWTGGGLPQHF.

This clonotype was counted only a few times. The chain employs TRBV20-1 and TRBJ1-6, with D perhaps TRBD1 (6 bases). This CDR3 has 15 amino acids. Germline assignment: CDR1 DFQATT and CDR2 SNEGSKA (reference sequence). Trimming shortened V by 3 bases and J by 2 bases, and 11 bases separated the two germline ends. The CDR3 sequence is CSARYRETYNSPLHF. CDR3 coding DNA: TGCAGTGCTAGGTACAGGGAGACCTATAATTCACCCCTCCACTTT.